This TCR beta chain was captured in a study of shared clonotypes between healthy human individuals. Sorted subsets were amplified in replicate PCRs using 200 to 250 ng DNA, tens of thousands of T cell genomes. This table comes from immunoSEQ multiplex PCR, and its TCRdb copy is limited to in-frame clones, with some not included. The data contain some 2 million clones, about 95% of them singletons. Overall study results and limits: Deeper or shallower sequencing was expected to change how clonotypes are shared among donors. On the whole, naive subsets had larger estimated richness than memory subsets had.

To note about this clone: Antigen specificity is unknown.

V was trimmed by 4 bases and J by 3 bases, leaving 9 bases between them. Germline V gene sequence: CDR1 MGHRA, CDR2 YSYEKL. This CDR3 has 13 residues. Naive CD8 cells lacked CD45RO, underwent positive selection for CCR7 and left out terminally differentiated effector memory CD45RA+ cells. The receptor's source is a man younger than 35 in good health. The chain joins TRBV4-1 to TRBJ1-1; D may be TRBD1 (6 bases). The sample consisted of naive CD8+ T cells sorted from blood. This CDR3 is CASSREGDTEAFF. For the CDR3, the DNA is TGCGCCAGCAGCCGGGAGGGGGACACTGAAGCTTTCTTT.